This is a list of T cell receptor beta chains from one sample in a study of T cells in Graves' hyperthyroidism and ophthalmopathy. TCRdb redid the calling of the multiplex PCR reads with MiXCR, one entry per CDR3 protein. The sample contains some 400,000 distinct CDR3 sequences, over 15% of which appear only once. Input material: blood. The receptors here all came from a woman aged 18 to 35 with Graves' hyperthyroidism. The CDR3 runs from the conserved cysteine through the conserved F or W. D genes are given only for firm matches. Part of the rows lack a size; the others show once, few, many or a class for expanded clones.

J,V,D,length,size,CDR3,DNA
TRBJ2-2,TRBV4-2,-,17,-,CASSPPREWENTGELFF,TGTGCCAGCAGCCCGCCGAGGGAGTGGGAAAACACCGGGGAGCTGTTTTTT
TRBJ1-5,TRBV10-3,-,14,many,CAISESGAGQPQHF,TGTGCCATCAGTGAGTCAGGGGCTGGGCAGCCCCAGCATTTT
TRBJ1-2,TRBV20-1,TRBD1,14,many,CSASSQGQNYGYTF,TGCAGTGCTAGCTCACAGGGGCAAAACTATGGCTACACCTTC
TRBJ1-2,TRBV6-1,TRBD1,14,many,CASRAGTASYGYTF,TGTGCCAGCAGAGCCGGGACAGCCTCTTATGGCTACACCTTC
TRBJ2-7,TRBV27,TRBD1,16,-,CASSERSGGRAYEQYF,TGTGCCAGCAGTGAACGGTCAGGGGGTAGGGCCTACGAGCAGTACTTC
TRBJ2-2,TRBV24-1,-,18,many,CATSDLEGRQENTGELFF,TGTGCCACCAGTGATTTGGAGGGACGACAGGAGAACACCGGGGAGCTGTTTTTT
TRBJ1-5,TRBV12-3/TRBV12-4,TRBD1,12,few,CASRQGVQPQHF,TGTGCCAGCAGGCAGGGGGTCCAGCCCCAGCATTTT
TRBJ2-7,TRBV27,-,13,many,CASSSTAGYEQYF,TGTGCCAGCAGTTCGACTGCAGGCTACGAGCAGTACTTC
TRBJ2-3,TRBV6-1,-,13,many,CASGTPVSDTQYF,TGTGCCAGCGGGACACCGGTTTCAGATACGCAGTATTTT
TRBJ2-7,TRBV6-2/TRBV6-3,TRBD2,16,many,CASSSPHRGEGYEQYF,TGTGCCAGCAGTTCCCCCCACCGGGGGGAGGGCTACGAGCAGTACTTC
TRBJ2-5,TRBV7-2,-,14,many,CASSSPIREKTQYF,TGTGCCAGCAGCTCACCGATCAGGGAGAAGACCCAGTACTTC
TRBJ2-5,TRBV11-2,TRBD1,15,medium-sized,CASSRRAGGEETQYF,TGTGCCAGCAGCCGAAGGGCAGGGGGCGAAGAGACCCAGTACTTC
TRBJ1-2,TRBV6-5,-,13,many,CASSGRTLYGYTF,TGTGCCAGCTCAGGGAGAACCCTCTATGGCTACACCTTC
TRBJ2-7,TRBV7-2,TRBD2,14,many,CASSLLAGPYEQYF,TGTGCCAGCAGTTTACTAGCGGGACCCTACGAGCAGTACTTC
TRBJ1-2,TRBV18,TRBD1,15,many,CASSPGTGPNYGYTF,TGTGCCAGCTCACCAGGGACAGGGCCTAACTATGGCTACACCTTC
TRBJ2-7,TRBV27,TRBD1,13,many,CASSALDREEQYF,TGTGCCAGCAGTGCCCTCGACAGGGAAGAGCAGTACTTC
TRBJ2-7,TRBV5-5,-,16,-,CASGGGQAGRLYEQYF,TGTGCCAGCGGCGGGGGACAGGCCGGTCGACTATACGAGCAGTACTTC
TRBJ1-2,TRBV12-3/TRBV12-4,-,16,many,CASNFHPRRGWYGYTF,TGTGCCAGCAACTTTCACCCGCGCCGGGGATGGTATGGCTACACCTTC
TRBJ1-2,TRBV12-3/TRBV12-4,-,13,many,CASSLRHDYGYTF,TGTGCCAGCAGTTTAAGACATGACTATGGCTACACCTTC
TRBJ1-1,TRBV30,-,11,many,CAWSMRLGAFF,TGTGCCTGGAGTATGAGACTTGGAGCTTTCTTT
TRBJ2-3,TRBV7-3,TRBD2,18,-,CASSLRSAKRGGPDTQYF,TGTGCCAGCAGCTTAAGGTCCGCCAAGCGGGGGGGCCCAGATACGCAGTATTTT
TRBJ2-2,TRBV11-1,TRBD1,17,-,CASSLKPGQTYTGELFF,TGTGCCAGCAGCTTAAAGCCGGGACAGACTTACACCGGGGAGCTGTTTTTT
TRBJ1-2,TRBV7-2,-,15,many,CASSLVSGGNYGYTF,TGTGCCAGCAGCTTAGTCTCCGGGGGTAACTATGGCTACACCTTC
TRBJ2-7,TRBV27,-,18,many,CASSLLGTSKGRPYEQYF,TGTGCCAGCAGTTTATTAGGGACATCGAAGGGCCGGCCCTACGAGCAGTACTTC
TRBJ1-1,TRBV29-1,-,14,-,CSVGGEELNTEAFF,TGCAGCGTTGGGGGCGAGGAGCTAAACACTGAAGCTTTCTTT
TRBJ1-2,TRBV7-8,-,14,many,CASSLEERAYGYTF,TGTGCCAGCAGCTTAGAGGAAAGGGCCTATGGCTACACCTTC
TRBJ1-2,TRBV5-1,-,14,many,CASRPPGRGDDYTF,TGCGCCAGCAGGCCTCCTGGGCGGGGGGACGACTACACCTTC
TRBJ1-5,TRBV4-1,-,15,few,CASSQDLASNQPQHF,TGCGCCAGCAGCCAAGATTTGGCCAGCAATCAGCCCCAGCATTTT
TRBJ1-1,TRBV18,-,16,many,CASSPPIERVNTEAFF,TGTGCCAGCTCACCACCGATTGAAAGGGTGAACACTGAAGCTTTCTTT
TRBJ1-1,TRBV5-1,-,18,-,CASSLKDSGTRSNTEAFF,TGCGCCAGCAGCTTGAAAGATAGCGGCACCCGATCGAACACTGAAGCTTTCTTT
TRBJ2-5,TRBV11-2,-,14,many,CASSPAREPRAQYF,TGTGCCAGCAGCCCAGCCCGTGAACCCAGGGCCCAGTACTTC
TRBJ1-2,TRBV20-1,TRBD1,12,many,CSAKTGGYGYTF,TGCAGTGCTAAGACAGGGGGGTATGGCTACACCTTC
TRBJ1-2,TRBV20-1,TRBD1,12,few,CSARYRGTGYTF,TGCAGTGCTAGATACAGGGGTACGGGCTACACCTTC
TRBJ1-2,TRBV29-1,-,11,many,CLTAESTGYTF,TGCCTCACAGCCGAGTCGACCGGCTACACCTTC
TRBJ1-1,TRBV28,TRBD1,14,many,CASSTQGALTEAFF,TGTGCCAGCAGTACACAGGGGGCTCTCACTGAAGCTTTCTTT
TRBJ1-1,TRBV28,-,15,many,CASSLQGRRNTEAFF,TGTGCCAGCAGTTTACAGGGGAGGAGGAACACTGAAGCTTTCTTT
TRBJ1-2,TRBV6-1,TRBD1,15,-,CASSEGTGGFYGYTF,TGTGCCAGCAGTGAAGGGACAGGGGGGTTCTATGGCTACACCTTC